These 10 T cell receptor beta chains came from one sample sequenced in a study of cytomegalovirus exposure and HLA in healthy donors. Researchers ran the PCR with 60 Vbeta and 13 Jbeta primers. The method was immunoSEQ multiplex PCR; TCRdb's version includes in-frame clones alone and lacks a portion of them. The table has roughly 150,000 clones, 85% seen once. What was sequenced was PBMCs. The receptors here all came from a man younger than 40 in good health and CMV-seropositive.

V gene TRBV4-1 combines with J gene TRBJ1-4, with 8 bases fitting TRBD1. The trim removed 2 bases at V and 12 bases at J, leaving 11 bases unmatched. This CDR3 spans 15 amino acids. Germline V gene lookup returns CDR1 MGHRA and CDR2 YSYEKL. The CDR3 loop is CASSQPRDRRWELFF. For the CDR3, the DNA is TGCGCCAGCAGCCAACCCCGGGACAGGCGTTGGGAACTGTTTTTT.

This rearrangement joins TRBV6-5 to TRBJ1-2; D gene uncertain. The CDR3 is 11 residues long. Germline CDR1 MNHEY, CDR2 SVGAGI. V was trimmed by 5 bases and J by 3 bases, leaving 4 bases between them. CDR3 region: CASSQYYGYTF. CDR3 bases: TGTGCCAGCAGTCAATACTATGGCTACACCTTC.

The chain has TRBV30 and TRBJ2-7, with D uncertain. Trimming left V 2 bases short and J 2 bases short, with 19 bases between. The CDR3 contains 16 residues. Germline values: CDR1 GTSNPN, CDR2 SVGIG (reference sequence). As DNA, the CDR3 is TGTGCCTGGAGTACAACCGGGTCCCTACCTACCTACGAGCAGTACTTC. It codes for CAWSTTGSLPTYEQYF.

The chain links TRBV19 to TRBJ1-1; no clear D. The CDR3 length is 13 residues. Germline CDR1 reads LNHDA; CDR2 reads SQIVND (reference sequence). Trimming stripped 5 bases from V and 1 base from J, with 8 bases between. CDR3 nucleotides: TGTGCCAGTAGTCTGAGCGGGAACACTGAAGCTTTCTTT. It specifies CASSLSGNTEAFF.

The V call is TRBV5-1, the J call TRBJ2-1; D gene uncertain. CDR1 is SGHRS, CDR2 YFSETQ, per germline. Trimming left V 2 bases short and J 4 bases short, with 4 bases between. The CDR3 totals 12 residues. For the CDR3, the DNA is TGCGCCAGCAGCTTTAGTTACAATGAGCAGTTCTTC. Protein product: CASSFSYNEQFF.

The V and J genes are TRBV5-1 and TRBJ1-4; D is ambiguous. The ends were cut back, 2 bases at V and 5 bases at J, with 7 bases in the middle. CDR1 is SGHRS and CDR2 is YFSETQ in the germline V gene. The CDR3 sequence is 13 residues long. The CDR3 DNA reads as TGCGCCAGCAGCTTCGGGGTAAATGAAAAACTGTTTTTT. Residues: CASSFGVNEKLFF.

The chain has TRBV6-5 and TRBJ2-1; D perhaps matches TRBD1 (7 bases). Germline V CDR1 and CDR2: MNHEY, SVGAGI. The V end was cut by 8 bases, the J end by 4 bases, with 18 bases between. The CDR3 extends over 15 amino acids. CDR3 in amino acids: CASERTRGVYNEQFF. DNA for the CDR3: TGTGCCAGCGAGAGGACCAGGGGGGTATACAATGAGCAGTTCTTC.

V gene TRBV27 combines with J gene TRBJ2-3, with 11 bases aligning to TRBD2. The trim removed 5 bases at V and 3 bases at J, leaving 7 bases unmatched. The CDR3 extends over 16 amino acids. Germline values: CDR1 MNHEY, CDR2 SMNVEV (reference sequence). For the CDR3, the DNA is TGTGCCAGCAGTCCGACCGGGACTAGCGGTACAGATACGCAGTATTTT. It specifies CASSPTGTSGTDTQYF.

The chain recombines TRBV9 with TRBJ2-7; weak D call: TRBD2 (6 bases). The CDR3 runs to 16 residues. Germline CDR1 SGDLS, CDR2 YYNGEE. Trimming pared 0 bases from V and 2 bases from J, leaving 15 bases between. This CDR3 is CASSVAGSGLPYEQYF. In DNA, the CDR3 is TGTGCCAGCAGCGTAGCCGGTAGCGGCCTACCCTACGAGCAGTACTTC.

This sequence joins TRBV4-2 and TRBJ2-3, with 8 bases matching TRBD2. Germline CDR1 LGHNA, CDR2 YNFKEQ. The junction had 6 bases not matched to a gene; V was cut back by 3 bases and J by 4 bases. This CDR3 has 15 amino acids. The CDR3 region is CASSQVSGEADTQYF. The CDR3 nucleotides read TGTGCCAGCAGCCAGGTTAGCGGGGAGGCAGATACGCAGTATTTT.